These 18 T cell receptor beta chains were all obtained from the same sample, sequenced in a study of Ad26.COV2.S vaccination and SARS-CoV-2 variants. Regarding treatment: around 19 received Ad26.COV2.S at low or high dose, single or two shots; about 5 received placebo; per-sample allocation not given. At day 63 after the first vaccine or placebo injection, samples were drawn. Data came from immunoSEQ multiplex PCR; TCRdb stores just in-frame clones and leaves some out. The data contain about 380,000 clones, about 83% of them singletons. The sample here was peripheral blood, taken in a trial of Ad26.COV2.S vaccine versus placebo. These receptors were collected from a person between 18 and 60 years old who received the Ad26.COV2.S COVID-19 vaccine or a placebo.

The DNA of the CDR3 is TGCGCCAGCAGCGCGGACTCTCGGGAGACCCAGTACTTC. It yields the protein CASSADSRETQYF. The chain recombines TRBV5-1 with TRBJ2-5; maybe TRBD2 (5 bases). Trimming shortened V by 4 bases and J by 5 bases, and 12 bases separated the two germline ends. In germline, CDR1 is SGHRS, CDR2 YFSETQ. This CDR3 spans 13 amino acids.

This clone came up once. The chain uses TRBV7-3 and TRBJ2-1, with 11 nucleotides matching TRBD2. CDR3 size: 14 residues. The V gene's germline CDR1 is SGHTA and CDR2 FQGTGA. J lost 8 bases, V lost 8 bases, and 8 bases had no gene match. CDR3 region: CASSIAGGPDEQFF. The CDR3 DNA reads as TGTGCCAGCTCAATAGCGGGGGGGCCGGATGAGCAGTTCTTC.

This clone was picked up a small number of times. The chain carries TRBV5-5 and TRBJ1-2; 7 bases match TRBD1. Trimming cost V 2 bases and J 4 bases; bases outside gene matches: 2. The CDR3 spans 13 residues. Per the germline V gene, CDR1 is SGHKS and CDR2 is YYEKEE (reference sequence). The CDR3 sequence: CASSLGGGYGYTF. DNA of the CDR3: TGTGCCAGCAGCTTAGGGGGCGGCTATGGCTACACCTTC.

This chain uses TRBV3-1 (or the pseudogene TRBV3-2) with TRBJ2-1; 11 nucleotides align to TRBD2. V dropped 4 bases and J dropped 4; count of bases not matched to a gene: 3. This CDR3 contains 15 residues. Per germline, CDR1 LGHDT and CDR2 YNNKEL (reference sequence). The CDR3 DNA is TGTGCCAGCAGCCTAGGACTAGCGGGTTACAATGAGCAGTTCTTC. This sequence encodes CASSLGLAGYNEQFF.

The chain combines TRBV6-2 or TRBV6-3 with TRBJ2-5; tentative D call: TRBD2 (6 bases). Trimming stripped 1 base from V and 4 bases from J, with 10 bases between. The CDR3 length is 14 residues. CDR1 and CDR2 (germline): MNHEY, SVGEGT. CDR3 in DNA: TGTGCCAGCAGTTACTTTGGGCGGGGAGAGACCCAGTACTTC. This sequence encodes CASSYFGRGETQYF.

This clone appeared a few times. The CDR3 DNA is TGTGCCATCAGTGAGCCAACGGAGTCGCCCCTCCACTTT. It translates to CAISEPTESPLHF. The chain is built from TRBV10-3 and TRBJ1-6; unclear D gene. In germline, CDR1 is ENHRY, CDR2 SYGVKD. The CDR3 has 13 amino acids. Trimming stripped 2 bases from V and 13 bases from J, with 12 bases between.

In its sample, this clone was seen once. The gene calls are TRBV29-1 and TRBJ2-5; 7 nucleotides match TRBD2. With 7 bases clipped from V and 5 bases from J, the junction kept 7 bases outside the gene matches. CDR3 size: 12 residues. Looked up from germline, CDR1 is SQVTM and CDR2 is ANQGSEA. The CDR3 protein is CSAWGGSETQYF. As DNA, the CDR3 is TGCAGCGCCTGGGGGGGGAGCGAGACCCAGTACTTC.

CDR3 protein: CSASLSNYNEQFF. The CDR3 bases are TGCAGTGCTAGTCTTTCAAACTACAATGAGCAGTTCTTC. The chain recombines TRBV20-1 with TRBJ2-1; no clear D gene. The germline gives CDR1 DFQATT, CDR2 SNEGSKA (reference sequence). Trimming pared 3 bases from V and 3 bases from J, leaving 9 bases between. This CDR3 has 13 residues.

The CDR3 nucleotides are TGTGCCAGCAGCCCGGGACTAGGCAGATTCTTC. Amino acids: CASSPGLGRFF. The chain is built from TRBV3-1 (or the pseudogene TRBV3-2) and TRBJ2-1, with 8 bases that match TRBD2. Losses at the gene ends were 4 bases for V and 16 bases for J; bases not matched to a gene: 6. Germline CDR1 LGHDT, CDR2 YNNKEL (reference sequence). The CDR3 runs to 11 residues.

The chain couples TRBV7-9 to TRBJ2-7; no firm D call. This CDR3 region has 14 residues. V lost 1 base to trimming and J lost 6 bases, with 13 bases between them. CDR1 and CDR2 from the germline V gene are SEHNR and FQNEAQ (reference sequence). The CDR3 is CASSLGPRGSEQYF. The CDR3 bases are TGTGCCAGCAGCTTAGGCCCTAGAGGCTCCGAGCAGTACTTC.

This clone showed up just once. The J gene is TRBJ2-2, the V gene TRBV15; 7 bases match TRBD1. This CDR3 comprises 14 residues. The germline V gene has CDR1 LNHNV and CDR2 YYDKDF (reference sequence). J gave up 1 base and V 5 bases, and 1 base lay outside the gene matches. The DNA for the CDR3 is TGTGCCACCAGCGGGGACAGGAACACCGGGGAGCTGTTTTTT. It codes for CATSGDRNTGELFF.

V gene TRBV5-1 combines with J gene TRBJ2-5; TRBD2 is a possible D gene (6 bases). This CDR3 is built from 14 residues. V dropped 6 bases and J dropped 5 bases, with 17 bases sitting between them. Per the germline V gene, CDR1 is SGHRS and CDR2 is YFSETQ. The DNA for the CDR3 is TGCGCCAGCAAACGAGTCCGGGAGAGGGAGACCCAGTACTTC. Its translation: CASKRVRERETQYF.

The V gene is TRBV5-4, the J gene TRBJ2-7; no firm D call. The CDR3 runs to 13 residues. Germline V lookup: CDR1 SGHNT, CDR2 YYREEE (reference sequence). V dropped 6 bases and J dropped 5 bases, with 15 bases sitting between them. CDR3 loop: CASIDERSDEQYF. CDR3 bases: TGTGCCAGCATCGATGAGAGGTCAGACGAGCAGTACTTC.

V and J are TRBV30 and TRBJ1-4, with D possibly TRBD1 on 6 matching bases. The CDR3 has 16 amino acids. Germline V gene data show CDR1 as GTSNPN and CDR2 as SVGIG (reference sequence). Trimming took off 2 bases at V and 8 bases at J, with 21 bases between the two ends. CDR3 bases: TGTGCCTGGAGTAGCCTTAGGGGGGCGAAAGGAGAAAAACTGTTTTTT. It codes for CAWSSLRGAKGEKLFF.

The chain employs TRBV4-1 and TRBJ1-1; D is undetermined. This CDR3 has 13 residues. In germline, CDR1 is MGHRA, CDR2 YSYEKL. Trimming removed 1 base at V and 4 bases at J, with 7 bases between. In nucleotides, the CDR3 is TGCGCCAGCAGCCAAGGAATAGGCACTGAAGCTTTCTTT. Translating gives CASSQGIGTEAFF.

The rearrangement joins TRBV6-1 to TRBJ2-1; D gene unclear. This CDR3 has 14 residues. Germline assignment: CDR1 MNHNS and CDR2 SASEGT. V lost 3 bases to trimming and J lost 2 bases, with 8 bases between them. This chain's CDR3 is CASSDSTTYNEQFF. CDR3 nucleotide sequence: TGTGCCAGCAGTGATTCGACCACCTACAATGAGCAGTTCTTC.

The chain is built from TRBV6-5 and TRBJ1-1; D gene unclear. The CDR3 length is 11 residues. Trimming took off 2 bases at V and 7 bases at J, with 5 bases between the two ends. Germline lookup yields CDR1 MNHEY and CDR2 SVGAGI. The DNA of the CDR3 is TGTGCCAGCAGTTACCGATATGAAGCTTTCTTT. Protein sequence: CASSYRYEAFF.

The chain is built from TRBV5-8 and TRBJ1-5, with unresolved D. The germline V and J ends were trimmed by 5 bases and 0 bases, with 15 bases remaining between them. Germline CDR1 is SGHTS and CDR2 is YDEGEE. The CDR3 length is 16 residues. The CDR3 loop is CASRLGGKYSNQPQHF. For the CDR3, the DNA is TGTGCCAGCAGATTAGGTGGGAAATATAGCAATCAGCCCCAGCATTTT.